Following are 13 T cell receptor beta chains from one sample sequenced in a study of response to subunit inactivated influenza vaccine. TCRdb independently ran MiXCR on the RT-PCR reads; one entry per CDR3 protein. The sample has 600,000 to 700,000 distinct CDR3 sequences, approximately 15% seen once. Specimen: PBMCs from blood, collected less than 15 days before vaccination. All receptors derive from a man over 45 who received an inactivated influenza vaccine.

The chain joins TRBV5-1 to TRBJ2-5; 11 positions agree with TRBD2. CDR3 length equals 16 residues. From germline, CDR1 is SGHRS and CDR2 YFSETQ. With 1 base clipped from V and 4 bases from J, the junction kept 6 bases outside the gene matches. CDR3 region: CASSLSLGLAGETQYF. The CDR3 DNA follows: TGCGCCAGCAGCTTGTCCCTCGGACTAGCGGGAGAGACCCAGTACTTC.

The rearrangement links TRBV7-9 to TRBJ1-4; no clear D gene. Trimming pared 3 bases from V and 7 bases from J, leaving 15 bases between. The V gene's germline CDR1 is SEHNR and CDR2 FQNEAQ (reference sequence). CDR3 length equals 15 residues. CDR3 protein: CASSFDSGFGEKLFF. The CDR3 region has the DNA TGTGCCAGCAGCTTCGACTCGGGGTTCGGTGAAAAACTGTTTTTT.

This clonotype has just a few counts. The chain carries TRBV28 and TRBJ2-7; 9 bases are a match to TRBD1. The V segment lost 5 bases and the J segment 4 bases; nucleotides outside the gene matches: 9. Germline CDR1 is MDHEN and CDR2 is SYDVKM. The CDR3 loop spans 15 amino acids. The CDR3 bases are TGTGCCAGCAGTGGCGGGACAGGGTTGAATTACGAGCAGTACTTC. Its translation: CASSGGTGLNYEQYF.

The chain is built from TRBV29-1 and TRBJ2-3; 9 positions match TRBD1. There are 15 residues in the CDR3. Looked up from germline, CDR1 is SQVTM and CDR2 is ANQGSEA. The ends lost 7 bases at V and 2 bases at J; junction bases unmatched: 10. The DNA for the CDR3 is TGCAGCGGCAGAACCGGGACAGGGTTCACAGATACGCAGTATTTT. Protein sequence: CSGRTGTGFTDTQYF.

This clonotype was counted only a few times. At one end, the junction sequence differs from germline, possibly due to a read error. This chain links TRBV7-7 with TRBJ2-5; tentatively, D is TRBD2 (5 bases). Germline V gene data show CDR1 as SSHAT and CDR2 as FNYEAQ (reference sequence). The CDR3 spans 13 residues. The CDR3 DNA reads as TGTGCTAGCAGCGCGAGGGAGATAGAGACCCAGTACTTC. Protein product: CASSAREIETQYF.

This clonotype appeared a few times. The chain has TRBV12-3 or TRBV12-4 and TRBJ1-1, with D maybe TRBD1 (6 bases). The V gene lost 8 bases and the J gene lost 0 bases, with 13 bases spanning the gap. The length of the CDR3 is 14 residues. The DNA of the CDR3 is TGTGCCAGCGTCGCGACAGGAATGAACACTGAAGCTTTCTTT. This translates into CASVATGMNTEAFF.

This clonotype has just a few counts. The chain employs TRBV6-5 and TRBJ1-5, with 9 bases identical to TRBD1. The CDR3 totals 19 residues. Germline CDR1 and CDR2: MNHEY and SVGAGI. Trimming cost V 2 bases and J 0 bases; bases outside gene matches: 11. CDR3 amino acids: CASSYSRGTGTVSNQPQHF. The CDR3 coding sequence is TGTGCCAGCAGTTACAGTCGCGGGACAGGGACGGTTAGCAATCAGCCCCAGCATTTT.

This clonotype came up many times. This sequence joins TRBV6-5 and TRBJ2-7; the D gene could be TRBD1 or TRBD2 (5 bases each). Trimming removed 1 base at V and 3 bases at J, with 10 bases between. This CDR3 contains 14 residues. Germline CDR1 is MNHEY and CDR2 is SVGAGI. CDR3 nucleotide sequence: TGTGCCAGCAGTTACTACGGGGCGGACTACGAGCAGTACTTC. Encoded protein: CASSYYGADYEQYF.

The chain joins TRBV5-1 to TRBJ2-7, with 9 bases that match TRBD1. Germline values: CDR1 SGHRS, CDR2 YFSETQ. The CDR3 loop spans 14 amino acids. V was clipped by 0 bases and J by 5 bases; unmatched bases: 3. The CDR3 nucleotides read TGCGCCAGCAGCTTGGGACAGGGGGTCGACGAGCAGTACTTC. Translation: CASSLGQGVDEQYF.

V is TRBV12-3 or TRBV12-4 and J is TRBJ2-5; 12 positions match TRBD2. V trimming: 4 bases; J trimming: 3 bases; junction bases outside the gene matches: 3. This CDR3 is 15 amino acids long. CDR3 protein: CASSSSGGAKETQYF. CDR3 sequence (DNA): TGTGCCAGCAGTTCTAGCGGGGGGGCTAAAGAGACCCAGTACTTC.

The chain uses TRBV5-1 and TRBJ1-1; TRBD1 matches 7 bases. The CDR3 loop spans 17 amino acids. V was clipped by 0 bases and J by 1 base; unmatched bases: 9. Germline CDR1 is SGHRS and CDR2 is YFSETQ. Here the CDR3 DNA reads TGCGCCAGCAGCTTGGAGGGGGTGCGGACAGGGAACACTGAAGCTTTCTTT. This translates into CASSLEGVRTGNTEAFF.

This clonotype occurred many times. One end of the junction varies from germline; a read error may be responsible. The genes are TRBV28 and TRBJ2-7, with D perhaps given as TRBD1 or TRBD2 (5 bases each). The CDR3 length is 12 residues. Per germline, CDR1 MDHEN and CDR2 SYDVKM. The CDR3 DNA reads as TGCGCCAGCAGTGGGGGCTCCTACGAGCAGTACTTC. Its translation: CASSGGSYEQYF. The whole variable domain, filled in from reference TRBV28 and TRBJ2-7, reads DVKVTQSSRYLVKRTGEKVFLECVQDMDHENMFWYRQDPGLGLRLIYFSYDVKMKEKGDIPEGYSVSREKKERFSLILESASTNQTSMYLCASSGGSYEQYFGPGTRLTVT.

This clonotype has a handful of counts. The chain employs TRBV7-8 and TRBJ2-2; D not certain. The CDR3 consists of 13 residues. Trimming pared 5 bases from V and 4 bases from J, leaving 8 bases between. Per the germline V gene, CDR1 is SGHVS and CDR2 is FQNEAQ. The CDR3 is CASSGVSTGELFF. The CDR3 bases are TGTGCCAGCAGCGGAGTTAGCACCGGGGAGCTGTTTTTT.